The 14 T cell receptor beta chains listed next were all sequenced from one sample in a study of blood T cell repertoires in COVID-19. This table comes from immunoSEQ multiplex PCR, and its TCRdb copy is limited to in-frame clones, with some not included. The sample gives over 200,000 clones, about 88% of which show up once; under 4.5% is in the top ten. Sample: peripheral blood. Receptors were obtained from a man between 60 and 75 years old who had recovered from COVID-19.

V is TRBV6-5 and J is TRBJ1-2, with 9 bases identical to TRBD1. This CDR3 has 14 amino acids. With 10 bases clipped from V and 4 bases from J, the junction kept 10 bases outside the gene matches. Per germline, CDR1 MNHEY and CDR2 SVGAGI. The CDR3 DNA reads TGTGCCAATAAACAGGGGGCGCGTAGCTATGGCTACACCTTC. It yields the protein CANKQGARSYGYTF.

The chain carries TRBV3-1 (or the pseudogene TRBV3-2) and TRBJ1-5; 7 bases are a match to TRBD1. Germline loops: CDR1 LGHDT, CDR2 YNNKEL (reference sequence). V lost 3 bases and J lost 4; bases outside the gene matches: 6. CDR3 length equals 15 residues. CDR3 sequence: CASSQGRGDNQPQHF. DNA for the CDR3: TGTGCCAGCAGCCAGGGCAGGGGGGATAATCAGCCCCAGCATTTT.

The chain employs TRBV19 and TRBJ1-1, with D perhaps TRBD1 (5 bases). The CDR3 is 16 residues long. Trimming removed 1 base from V and 2 bases from J, with 14 bases in between. Per germline, CDR1 LNHDA and CDR2 SQIVND (reference sequence). DNA of the CDR3: TGTGCCAGTAGTATAGCATATCTGGGGCGCAACACTGAAGCTTTCTTT. Residues: CASSIAYLGRNTEAFF.

The rearrangement links TRBV9 to TRBJ2-7; D not resolved. V was cut by 0 bases and J by 0 bases, with 7 bases left in between. Germline CDR1 and CDR2: SGDLS and YYNGEE. This CDR3 contains 14 residues. CDR3 sequence: CASSVDWASYEQYF. CDR3 bases: TGTGCCAGCAGCGTAGACTGGGCCTCCTACGAGCAGTACTTC. The whole variable domain, remainder taken from reference TRBV9 and TRBJ2-7, is DSGVTQTPKHLITATGQRVTLRCSPRSGDLSVYWYQQSLDQGLQFLIQYYNGEERAKGNILERFSAQQFPDLHSELNLSSLELGDSALYFCASSVDWASYEQYFGPGTRLTVT.

This clone showed up just a few times. The gene calls are TRBV19 and TRBJ2-5; the D gene is possibly TRBD2 (6 bases). Trimming left V 9 bases short and J 2 bases short, with 16 bases between. The CDR3 runs 14 residues. Germline CDR1 is LNHDA and CDR2 is SQIVND (reference sequence). The CDR3 is CASGNRAGQETQYF. CDR3 nucleotide sequence: TGTGCCAGCGGAAACCGGGCGGGACAAGAGACCCAGTACTTC.

The J gene is TRBJ1-4, the V gene TRBV19; D gene unclear. Germline V gene data show CDR1 as LNHDA and CDR2 as SQIVND (reference sequence). V was trimmed by 5 bases and J by 8 bases, leaving 15 bases between them. This CDR3 region has 14 residues. CDR3 nucleotide sequence: TGTGCCAGTAGTGTGACCTGGGTGGAGGAAAAACTGTTTTTT. Its protein is CASSVTWVEEKLFF.

The CDR3 is CASSFPGGHEQYF. The CDR3 nucleotides are TGTGCCAGCAGCTTTCCAGGTGGCCACGAGCAGTACTTC. This rearrangement joins TRBV7-7 to TRBJ2-7; D is uncertain. Germline loops: CDR1 SSHAT, CDR2 FNYEAQ (reference sequence). The CDR3 covers 13 residues. V lost 3 bases, J lost 5 bases, and 11 bases lay in between.

This sequence joins TRBV6-2 or TRBV6-3 and TRBJ2-4, with 9 positions matching TRBD1. The CDR3 is 20 residues long. Germline V gene lookup returns CDR1 MNHEY and CDR2 SVGEGT. Trimming took 6 bases from V and 3 from J; bases not matched to a gene: 21. DNA for the CDR3: TGTGCCAGCAGCCTCGGCACAGGGGGCGAGGTCAAATTGGTCAAAAACATTCAGTACTTC. Its translation is CASSLGTGGEVKLVKNIQYF.

The rearrangement links TRBV6-1 to TRBJ1-2; D uncertain. The CDR3 length is 13 residues. The V end was cut by 2 bases, the J end by 1 base, with 5 bases between. Germline lookup yields CDR1 MNHNS and CDR2 SASEGT. This CDR3 is CASSERDNYGYTF. In DNA, the CDR3 is TGTGCCAGCAGTGAAAGAGATAACTATGGCTACACCTTC.

V gene TRBV3-1 (or the pseudogene TRBV3-2) combines with J gene TRBJ2-4, with 7 bases identical to TRBD2. Germline V gene sequence: CDR1 LGHDT, CDR2 YNNKEL (reference sequence). Losses at the gene ends were 1 base for V and 5 bases for J; bases not matched to a gene: 2. This CDR3 is 14 amino acids long. CDR3 sequence: CASSQGAGENIQYF. In DNA form, the CDR3 reads TGTGCCAGCAGCCAAGGTGCGGGAGAAAACATTCAGTACTTC.

V gene TRBV11-3 combines with J gene TRBJ2-3, with unresolved D. V lost 0 bases and J lost 7, with 8 bases in between. This CDR3 spans 13 amino acids. CDR1 and CDR2 from the germline V gene are SGHNT and YENEEA. The DNA for the CDR3 is TGTGCCAGCAGCTTAGATCCCCTAAATACGCAGTATTTT. Its protein product is CASSLDPLNTQYF.

In its sample, this clone was seen a few times. The sample has other DNA sequences that encode this CDR3 too. The V call is TRBV5-1, the J call TRBJ1-2; D is unclear. This CDR3 has 13 amino acids. V lost 0 bases, J lost 2 bases, and 5 bases lay in between. CDR1 and CDR2 (germline): SGHRS, YFSETQ. As DNA, the CDR3 is TGCGCCAGCAGCTTGGTAGCGAACTATGGCTACACCTTC. It specifies CASSLVANYGYTF.

This sequence joins TRBV6-6 and TRBJ2-2, with a weak D call TRBD2 (5 bases). Trimming removed 0 bases at V and 5 bases at J, with 13 bases between. Germline V gene lookup returns CDR1 MNHNY and CDR2 SVGAGI (reference sequence). This CDR3 comprises 16 residues. In DNA form, the CDR3 reads TGTGCCAGCAGTTACTCTCGGGAATGGAGGACCGGGGAGCTGTTTTTT. Translating it yields CASSYSREWRTGELFF.

This clone has only one observation. This sample includes further DNA sequences coding for the same CDR3. The J gene is TRBJ1-4, the V gene TRBV7-2, with 8 bases matching TRBD1. Germline-derived CDR1 and CDR2 are SGHTA and FQGNSA. There are 14 residues in the CDR3. J lost 7 bases, V lost 5 bases, and 6 bases had no gene match. Here the CDR3 DNA reads TGTGCCAGCAGCCGTGACAGGGGCGGTGAAAAACTGTTTTTT. It codes for CASSRDRGGEKLFF.